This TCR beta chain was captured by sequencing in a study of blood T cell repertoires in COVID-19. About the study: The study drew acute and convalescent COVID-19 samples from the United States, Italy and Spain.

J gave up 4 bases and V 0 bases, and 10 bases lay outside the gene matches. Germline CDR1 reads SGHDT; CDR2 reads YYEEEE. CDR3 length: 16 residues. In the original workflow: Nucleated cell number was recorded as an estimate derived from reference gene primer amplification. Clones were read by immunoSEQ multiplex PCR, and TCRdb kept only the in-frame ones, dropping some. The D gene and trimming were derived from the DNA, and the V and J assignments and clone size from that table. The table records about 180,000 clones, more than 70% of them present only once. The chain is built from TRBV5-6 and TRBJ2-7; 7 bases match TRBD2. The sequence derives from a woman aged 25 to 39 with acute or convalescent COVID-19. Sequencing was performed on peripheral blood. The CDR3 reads CASSLVGGAVGYEQYF. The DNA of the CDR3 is TGTGCCAGCAGCTTGGTGGGAGGGGCGGTTGGGTACGAGCAGTACTTC.